The entry that follows covers one T cell receptor (beta chain) sequence. Its target antigen remains unknown. Within one base of it there is no much larger clone, and no base qualities were kept. This sample is part of a study of T cell responses to AZD1222 COVID-19 vaccine (dated by TCRdb to about 2021). As for the study more broadly: AZD1222 recipients whose second dose came at about 4 weeks and those whose second dose came at about 12 weeks were combined into one group, since spike-specific TCR depth and breadth did not differ between the two schedules. A total of around 240 trial participants underwent TCR sequencing, of whom 207 had received two doses of AZD1222 and around 25 had received two doses of the MenACWY control vaccine. Trial participants were enrolled by age into subgroups of 18-55, 56-69 and 70-plus years, and around 150, 28 and 57 TCR-sequenced participants, respectively, were included in these subgroups.

The sample's time point label, decoded: baseline before first vaccination. The vaccinee samples were drawn from two UK trials, COV001 and COV002, one of which was a single-blind randomized controlled phase 2/3 trial testing AZD1222 (ChAdOx1 nCoV-19) in healthy adults. For TCRbeta chain sequencing, PBMC samples were collected from trial participants at day 0 and at day 28 after the second dose. Trimming removed 2 bases from V and 11 bases from J, leaving 9 bases between the germline ends. Reading from cysteine to phenylalanine, the CDR3 counts 11 amino acids. The entry retains the CDR3 DNA only, 33 bases that are in frame from base 1. CDR1 and CDR2 were assigned from the germline V gene (reference sequence) as LGHDT and YNNKEL. Results and caveats for the whole study, not just this receptor: After two AZD1222 doses, both the breadth and the depth of spike-specific TCRs were significantly higher than at day 0 and than in MenACWY recipients. Because no day 14 peak-response samples were available, repertoires were characterized only after the peak T cell response. Conclusions about previously exposed vaccinees are limited because only six or seven AZD1222 recipients were SARS-CoV-2 seropositive at baseline. Vaccine-associated CD4 TCRs spanned the whole spike protein, with dominant responses in regions 160-218 and 743-854. The 56-69-year group was small, and its depth increase did not reach significance, likely because of low power. Reportedly, almost half of the unique spike-specific TCRs recognized epitopes lying outside the regions that are mutated in the B.1.351 and B.1.1.7 variants. Participants were mostly white British, with more females than males. The authors suggested clonal diversity may have been underestimated.

The CDR3 regions of human TCRbeta chains were subjected to immunosequencing. The authors processed their data as follows. Repertoire TCRs were checked for matches against a reference library of SARS-CoV-2-specific TCRs that had been generated using the MIRA antigen-specificity platform. Breadth was defined as the fraction of unique TCRs that were SARS-CoV-2-associated, and depth was defined as the fraction of total T cells that were SARS-CoV-2-associated. Using the MIRA data, each spike-specific TCR was mapped to the spike region that the TCR reacts to and placed in a CD4 or CD8 class. Log10-transformed breadth and depth values were compared by one-way ANOVA with Sidak's multiple comparisons tests. The clones in this table, taken by TCRdb from immuneACCESS, are in-frame only. Not every clone is retained; where verified, under half of the shortfall comes from an unresolved V gene, and the cause of the rest is unknown. The V and J calls and clone size are taken from that table; D and trimming were inferred from the DNA. The sample profile shows roughly 95,000 clones; around nine tenths of them were found once. Of the sample, roughly 2.7% falls within the top ten clones.

The clonotype originates from an adult in good health. Sequenced material: peripheral blood, taken on day 0 of AZD1222 vaccination. The rearrangement combines TRBV3-1 (or the pseudogene TRBV3-2) with TRBJ2-5; TRBD2 is a possible D gene, resting on 5 matching bases. The DNA sequence follows: TGTGCCAGCAGCCAATTTCTAGCACAGTACTTC. Its translation is CASSQFLAQYF.